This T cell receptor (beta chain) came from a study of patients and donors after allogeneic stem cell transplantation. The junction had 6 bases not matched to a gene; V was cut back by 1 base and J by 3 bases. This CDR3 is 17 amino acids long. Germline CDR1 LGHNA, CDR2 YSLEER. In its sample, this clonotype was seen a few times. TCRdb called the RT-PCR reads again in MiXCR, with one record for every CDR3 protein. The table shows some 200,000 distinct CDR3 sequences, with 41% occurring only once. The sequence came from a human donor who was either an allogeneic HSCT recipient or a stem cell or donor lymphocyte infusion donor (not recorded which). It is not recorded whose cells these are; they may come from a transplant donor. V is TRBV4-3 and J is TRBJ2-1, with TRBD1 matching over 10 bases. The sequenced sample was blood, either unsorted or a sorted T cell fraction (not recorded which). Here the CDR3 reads CASSQVIRDRGYNEQFF. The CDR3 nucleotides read TGCGCCAGCAGCCAAGTAATTCGGGACAGGGGCTACAATGAGCAGTTCTTC.